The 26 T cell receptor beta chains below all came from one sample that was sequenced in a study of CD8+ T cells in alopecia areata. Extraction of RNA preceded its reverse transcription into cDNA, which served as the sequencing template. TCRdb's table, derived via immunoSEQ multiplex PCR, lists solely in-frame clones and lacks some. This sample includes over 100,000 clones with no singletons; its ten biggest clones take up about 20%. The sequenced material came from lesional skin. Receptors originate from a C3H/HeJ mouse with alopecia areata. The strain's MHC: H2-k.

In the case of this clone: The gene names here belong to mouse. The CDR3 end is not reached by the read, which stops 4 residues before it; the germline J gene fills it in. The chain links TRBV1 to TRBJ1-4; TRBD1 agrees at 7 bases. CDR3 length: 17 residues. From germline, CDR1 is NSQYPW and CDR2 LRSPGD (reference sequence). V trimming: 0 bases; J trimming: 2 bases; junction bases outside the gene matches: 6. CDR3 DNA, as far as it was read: TGCACCTGCAGTGCAGAGCAGGGACAGAAATCCAACGAA. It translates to CTCSAEQGQKSNE. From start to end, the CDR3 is CTCSAEQGQKSNERLFF. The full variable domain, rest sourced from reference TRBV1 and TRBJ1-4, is VTLLEQNPRWRLVPRGQAVNLRCILKNSQYPWMSWYQQDLQKQLQWLFTLRSPGDKEVKSLPGADYLATRVTDTELRLQVANMSQGRTLYCTCSAEQGQKSNERLFFGHGTKLSVL.

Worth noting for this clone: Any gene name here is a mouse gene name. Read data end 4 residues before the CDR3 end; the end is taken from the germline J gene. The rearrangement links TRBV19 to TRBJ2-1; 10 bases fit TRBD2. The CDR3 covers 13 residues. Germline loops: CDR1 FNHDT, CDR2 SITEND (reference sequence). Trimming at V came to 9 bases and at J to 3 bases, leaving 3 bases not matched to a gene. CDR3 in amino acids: CATGTGVYAEQFF. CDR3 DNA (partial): TGTGCCACCGGGACTGGGGTCTATGCT. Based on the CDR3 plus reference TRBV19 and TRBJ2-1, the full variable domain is GGIITQTPKFLIGQEGQKLTLKCQQNFNHDTMYWYRQDSGKGLRLIYYSITENDLQKGDLSEGYDASREKKSSFSLTVTSAQKNEMAVFLCATGTGVYAEQFFGPGTRLTVL.

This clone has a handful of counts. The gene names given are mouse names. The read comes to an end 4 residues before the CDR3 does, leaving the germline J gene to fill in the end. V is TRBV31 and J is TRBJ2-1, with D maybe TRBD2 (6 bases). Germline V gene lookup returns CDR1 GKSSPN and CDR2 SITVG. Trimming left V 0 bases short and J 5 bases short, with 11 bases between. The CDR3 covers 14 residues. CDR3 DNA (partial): TGTGCCTGGAGTCTAGAGACTGGAAATGCT. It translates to CAWSLETGNA. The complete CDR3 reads CAWSLETGNAEQFF.

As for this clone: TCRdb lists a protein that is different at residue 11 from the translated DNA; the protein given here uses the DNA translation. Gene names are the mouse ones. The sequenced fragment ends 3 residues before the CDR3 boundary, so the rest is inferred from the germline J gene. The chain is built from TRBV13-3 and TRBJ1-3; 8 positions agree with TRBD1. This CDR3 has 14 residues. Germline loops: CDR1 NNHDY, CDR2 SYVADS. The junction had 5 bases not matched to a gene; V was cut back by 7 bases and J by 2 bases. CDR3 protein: CASGAGGTGNTLYF. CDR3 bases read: TGTGCCAGCGGAGCAGGGGGCACTGGAAATACG.

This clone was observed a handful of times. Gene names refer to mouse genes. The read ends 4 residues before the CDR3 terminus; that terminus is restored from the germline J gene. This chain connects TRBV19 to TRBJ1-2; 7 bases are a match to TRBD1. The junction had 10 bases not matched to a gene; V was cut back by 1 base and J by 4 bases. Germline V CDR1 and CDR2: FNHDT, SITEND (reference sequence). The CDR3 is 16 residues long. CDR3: CASSITPGQRGSDYTF. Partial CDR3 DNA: TGTGCCAGCAGTATAACGCCGGGACAGCGGGGCTCC.

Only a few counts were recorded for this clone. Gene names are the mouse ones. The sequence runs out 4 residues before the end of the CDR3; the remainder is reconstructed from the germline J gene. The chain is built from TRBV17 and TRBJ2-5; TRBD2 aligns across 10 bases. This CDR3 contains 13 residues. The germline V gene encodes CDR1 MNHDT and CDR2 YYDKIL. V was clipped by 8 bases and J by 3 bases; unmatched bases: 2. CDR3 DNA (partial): TGTGCTAGCGGGACTGGGGTTCAAGAC. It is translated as CASGTGVQD. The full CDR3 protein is CASGTGVQDTQYF.

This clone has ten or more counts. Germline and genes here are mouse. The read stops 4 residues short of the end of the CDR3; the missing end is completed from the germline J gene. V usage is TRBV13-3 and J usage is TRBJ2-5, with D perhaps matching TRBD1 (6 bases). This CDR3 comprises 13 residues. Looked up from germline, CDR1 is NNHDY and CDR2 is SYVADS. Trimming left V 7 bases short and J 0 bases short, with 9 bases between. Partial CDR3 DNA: TGTGCCAGCCAAGACAGGAACCAAGAC. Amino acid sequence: CASQDRNQD. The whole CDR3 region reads CASQDRNQDTQYF.

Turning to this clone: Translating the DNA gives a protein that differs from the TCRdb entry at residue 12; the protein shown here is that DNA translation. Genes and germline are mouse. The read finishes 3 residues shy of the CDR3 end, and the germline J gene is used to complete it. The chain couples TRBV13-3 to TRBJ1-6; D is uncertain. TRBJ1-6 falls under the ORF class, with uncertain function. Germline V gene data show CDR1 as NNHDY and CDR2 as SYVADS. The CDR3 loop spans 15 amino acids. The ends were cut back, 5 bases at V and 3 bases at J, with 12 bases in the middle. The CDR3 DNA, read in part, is TGTGCCAGCAGCACAGACACAATCTATAATTCGCCC. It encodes CASSTDTIYNSP. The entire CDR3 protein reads CASSTDTIYNSPLYF.

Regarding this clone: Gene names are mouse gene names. The covered CDR3 bases are TGTGCCGTCTCCGGGGGGCGGGCT. Its translation is CAVSGGRA. The whole CDR3 region reads CAVSGGRAEQFF. V gene TRBV13-1 combines with J gene TRBJ2-1, with TRBD2 as a possible D gene (7 bases). From the germline J gene comes the end of the CDR3, since the read stops 4 residues before it. Germline values: CDR1 NSHNY, CDR2 SYGAGN. The CDR3 is made up of 12 amino acids.

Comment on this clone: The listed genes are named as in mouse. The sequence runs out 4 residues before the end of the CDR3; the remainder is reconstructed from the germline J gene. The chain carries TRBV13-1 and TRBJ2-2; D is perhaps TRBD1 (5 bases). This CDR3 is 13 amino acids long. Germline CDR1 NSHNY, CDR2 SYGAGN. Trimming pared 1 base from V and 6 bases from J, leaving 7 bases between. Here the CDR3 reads CASSDQGAGQLYF. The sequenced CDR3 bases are TGTGCCAGCAGTGATCAGGGAGCCGGG.

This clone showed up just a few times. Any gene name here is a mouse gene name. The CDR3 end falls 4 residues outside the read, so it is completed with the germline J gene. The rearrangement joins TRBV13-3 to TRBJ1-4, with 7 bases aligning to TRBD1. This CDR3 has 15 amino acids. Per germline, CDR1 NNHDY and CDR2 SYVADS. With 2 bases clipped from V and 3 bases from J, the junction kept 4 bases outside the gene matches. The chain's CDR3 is CASSEQGKTNERLFF. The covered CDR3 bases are TGTGCCAGCAGTGAACAGGGGAAGACCAACGAA.

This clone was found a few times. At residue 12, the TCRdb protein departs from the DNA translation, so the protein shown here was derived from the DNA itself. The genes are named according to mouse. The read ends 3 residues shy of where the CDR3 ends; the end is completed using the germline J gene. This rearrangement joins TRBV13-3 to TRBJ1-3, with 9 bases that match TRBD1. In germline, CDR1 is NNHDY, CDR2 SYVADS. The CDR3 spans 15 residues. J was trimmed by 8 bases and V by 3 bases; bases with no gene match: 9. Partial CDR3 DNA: TGTGCCAGCAGTGGACCGGGACAGGGCGGGGATACG. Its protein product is CASSGPGQGGDT. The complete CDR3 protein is CASSGPGQGGDTLYF.

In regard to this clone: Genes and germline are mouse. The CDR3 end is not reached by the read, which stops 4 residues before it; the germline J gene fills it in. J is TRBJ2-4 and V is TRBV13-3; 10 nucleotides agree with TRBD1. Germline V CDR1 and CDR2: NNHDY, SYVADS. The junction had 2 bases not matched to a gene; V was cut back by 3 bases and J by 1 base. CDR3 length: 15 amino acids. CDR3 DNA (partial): TGTGCCAGCAGTGTGGGGACAGGGGGTCAAAAC. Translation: CASSVGTGGQN. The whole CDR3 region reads CASSVGTGGQNTLYF.

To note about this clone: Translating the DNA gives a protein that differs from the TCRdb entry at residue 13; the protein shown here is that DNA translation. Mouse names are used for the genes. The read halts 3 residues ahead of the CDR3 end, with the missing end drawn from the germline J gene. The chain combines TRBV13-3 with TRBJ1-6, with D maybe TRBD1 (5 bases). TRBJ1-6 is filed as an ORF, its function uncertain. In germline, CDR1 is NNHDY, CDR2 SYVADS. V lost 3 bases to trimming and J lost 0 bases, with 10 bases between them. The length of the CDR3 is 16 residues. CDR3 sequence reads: CASSGTKNSYNSPLYF. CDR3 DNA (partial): TGTGCCAGCAGTGGGACAAAAAATTCCTATAATTCGCCC.

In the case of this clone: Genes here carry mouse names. The CDR3 sequence: CASSPAGGHQDTQYF. Incomplete CDR3 DNA: TGTGCCAGCAGTCCCGCTGGGGGCCACCAAGAC. This chain connects TRBV13-3 to TRBJ2-5, with D perhaps TRBD2 (7 bases). The DNA ends 4 residues before the CDR3 does, and the rest of the CDR3 is filled in from the germline J gene. Trimming pared 4 bases from V and 1 base from J, leaving 13 bases between. Per germline, CDR1 NNHDY and CDR2 SYVADS. The CDR3 contains 15 residues.

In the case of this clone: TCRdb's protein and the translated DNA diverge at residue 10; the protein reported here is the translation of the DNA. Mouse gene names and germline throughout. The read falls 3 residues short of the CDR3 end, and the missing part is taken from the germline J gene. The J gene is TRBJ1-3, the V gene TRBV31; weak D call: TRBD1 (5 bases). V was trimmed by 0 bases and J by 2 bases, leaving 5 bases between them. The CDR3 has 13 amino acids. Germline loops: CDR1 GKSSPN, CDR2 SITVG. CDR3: CAWSLQAGNTLYF. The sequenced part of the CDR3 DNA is TGTGCCTGGAGTCTACAGGCTGGAAATACG.

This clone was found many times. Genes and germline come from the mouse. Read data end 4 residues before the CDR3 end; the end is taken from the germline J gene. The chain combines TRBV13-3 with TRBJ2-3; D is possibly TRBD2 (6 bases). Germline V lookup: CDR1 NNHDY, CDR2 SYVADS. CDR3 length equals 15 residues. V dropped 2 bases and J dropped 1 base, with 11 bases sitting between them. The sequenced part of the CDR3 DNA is TGTGCCAGCAGTGAAGGGACTCGGGGTGCAGAA. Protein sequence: CASSEGTRGAE. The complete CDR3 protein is CASSEGTRGAETLYF.

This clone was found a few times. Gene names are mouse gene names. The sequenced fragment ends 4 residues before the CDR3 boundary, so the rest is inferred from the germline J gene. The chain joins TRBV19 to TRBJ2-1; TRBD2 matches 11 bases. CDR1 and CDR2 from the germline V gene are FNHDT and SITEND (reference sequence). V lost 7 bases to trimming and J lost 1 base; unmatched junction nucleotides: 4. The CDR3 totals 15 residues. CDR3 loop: CASGGLGENYAEQFF. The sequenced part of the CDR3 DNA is TGTGCCAGCGGGGGACTGGGGGAGAACTATGCT.

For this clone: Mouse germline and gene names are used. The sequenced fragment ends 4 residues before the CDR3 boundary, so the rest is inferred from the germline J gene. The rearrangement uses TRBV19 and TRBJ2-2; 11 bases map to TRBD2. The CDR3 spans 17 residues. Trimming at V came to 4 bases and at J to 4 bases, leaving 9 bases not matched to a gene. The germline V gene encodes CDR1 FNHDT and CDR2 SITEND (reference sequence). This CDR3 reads CASSSHWGGDSTGQLYF. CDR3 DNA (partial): TGTGCCAGCAGTTCACACTGGGGGGGCGATTCCACCGGG.

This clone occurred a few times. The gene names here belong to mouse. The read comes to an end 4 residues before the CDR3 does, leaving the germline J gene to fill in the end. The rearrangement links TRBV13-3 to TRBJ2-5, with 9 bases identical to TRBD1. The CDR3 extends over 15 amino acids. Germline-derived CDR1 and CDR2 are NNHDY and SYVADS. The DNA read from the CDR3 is TGTGCCAGCAGTGAGAACAGGGGGCGCTTTGAC. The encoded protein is CASSENRGRFD. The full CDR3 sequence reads CASSENRGRFDTQYF.

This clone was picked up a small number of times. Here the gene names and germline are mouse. CDR3 DNA (partial): TGTGCCAGCAGCCAAGACACTGGGGGGCGCTATGCT. This codes for CASSQDTGGRYA. The whole CDR3 sequence is CASSQDTGGRYAEQFF. This sequence joins TRBV5 and TRBJ2-1, with 9 bases that match TRBD2. Read coverage stops 4 residues before the CDR3 terminus; the germline J gene supplies the remainder. Germline V gene sequence: CDR1 LGHNA, CDR2 YNLKQL (reference sequence). The CDR3 is made up of 16 amino acids. V lost 0 bases and J lost 3; bases outside the gene matches: 3.

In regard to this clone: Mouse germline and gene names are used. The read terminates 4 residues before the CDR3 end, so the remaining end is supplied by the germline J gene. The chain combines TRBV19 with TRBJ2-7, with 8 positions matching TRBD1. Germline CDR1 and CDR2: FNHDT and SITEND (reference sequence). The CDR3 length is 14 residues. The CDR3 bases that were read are TGTGCCAGCAGTATCCGGACAGGGAAGTAT. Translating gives CASSIRTGKY. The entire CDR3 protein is CASSIRTGKYEQYF.

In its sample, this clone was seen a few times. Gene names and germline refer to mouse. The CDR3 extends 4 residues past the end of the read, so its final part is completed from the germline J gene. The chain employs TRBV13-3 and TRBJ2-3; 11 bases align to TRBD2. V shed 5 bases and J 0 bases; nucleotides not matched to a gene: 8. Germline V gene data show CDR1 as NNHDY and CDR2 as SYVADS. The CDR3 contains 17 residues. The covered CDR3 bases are TGTGCCAGCAGGTCCGGGACTGGGGGTCCTAGTGCAGAA. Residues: CASRSGTGGPSAE. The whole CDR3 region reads CASRSGTGGPSAETLYF.

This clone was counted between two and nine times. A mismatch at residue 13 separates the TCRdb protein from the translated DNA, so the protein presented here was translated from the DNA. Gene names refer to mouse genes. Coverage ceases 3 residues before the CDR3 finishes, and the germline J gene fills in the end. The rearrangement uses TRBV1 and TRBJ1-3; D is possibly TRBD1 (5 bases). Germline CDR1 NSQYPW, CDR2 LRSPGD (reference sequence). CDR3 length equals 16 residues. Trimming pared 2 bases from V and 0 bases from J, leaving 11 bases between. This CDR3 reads CTCSANQGNSGNTLYF. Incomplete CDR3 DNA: TGCACCTGCAGTGCAAATCAGGGTAATTCTGGAAATACG. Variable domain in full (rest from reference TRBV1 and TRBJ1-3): VTLLEQNPRWRLVPRGQAVNLRCILKNSQYPWMSWYQQDLQKQLQWLFTLRSPGDKEVKSLPGADYLATRVTDTELRLQVANMSQGRTLYCTCSANQGNSGNTLYFGEGSRLIVV.

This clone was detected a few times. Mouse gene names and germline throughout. Partial CDR3 DNA: TGCACCTGCAGTGGCCCTCCTGGGTTCCAAGAC. Protein: CTCSGPPGFQD. The whole CDR3 sequence reads CTCSGPPGFQDTQYF. The chain joins TRBV1 to TRBJ2-5; tentatively, D is TRBD2 (5 bases). The sequenced fragment ends 4 residues before the CDR3 boundary, so the rest is inferred from the germline J gene. V was pared by 4 bases and J by 2 bases, with 13 bases between. Germline V gene sequence: CDR1 NSQYPW, CDR2 LRSPGD (reference sequence). This CDR3 spans 15 amino acids. Drawing the rest from reference TRBV1 and TRBJ2-5, the complete variable domain is VTLLEQNPRWRLVPRGQAVNLRCILKNSQYPWMSWYQQDLQKQLQWLFTLRSPGDKEVKSLPGADYLATRVTDTELRLQVANMSQGRTLYCTCSGPPGFQDTQYFGPGTRLLVL.

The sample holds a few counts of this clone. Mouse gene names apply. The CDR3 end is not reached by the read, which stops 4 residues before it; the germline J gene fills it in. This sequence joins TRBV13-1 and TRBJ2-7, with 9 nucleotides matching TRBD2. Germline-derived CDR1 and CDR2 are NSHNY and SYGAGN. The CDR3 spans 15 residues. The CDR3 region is CASSGSGWGGYEQYF. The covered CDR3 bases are TGTGCCAGCAGTGGTTCCGGCTGGGGGGGGTAT.